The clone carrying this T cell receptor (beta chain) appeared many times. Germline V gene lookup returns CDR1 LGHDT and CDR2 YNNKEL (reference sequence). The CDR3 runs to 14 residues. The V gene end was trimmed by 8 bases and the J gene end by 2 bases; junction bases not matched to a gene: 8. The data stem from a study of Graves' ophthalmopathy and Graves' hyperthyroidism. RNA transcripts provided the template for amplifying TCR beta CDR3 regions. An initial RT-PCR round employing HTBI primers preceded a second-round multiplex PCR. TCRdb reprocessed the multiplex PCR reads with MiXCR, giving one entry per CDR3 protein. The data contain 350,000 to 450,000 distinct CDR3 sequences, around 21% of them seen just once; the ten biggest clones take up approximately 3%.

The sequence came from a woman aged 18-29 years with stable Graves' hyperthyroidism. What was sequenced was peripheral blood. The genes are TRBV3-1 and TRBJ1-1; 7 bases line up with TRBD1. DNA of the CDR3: TGTGCCAGCGCCCCACAGGGGTTCAACACTGAAGCTTTCTTT. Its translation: CASAPQGFNTEAFF.